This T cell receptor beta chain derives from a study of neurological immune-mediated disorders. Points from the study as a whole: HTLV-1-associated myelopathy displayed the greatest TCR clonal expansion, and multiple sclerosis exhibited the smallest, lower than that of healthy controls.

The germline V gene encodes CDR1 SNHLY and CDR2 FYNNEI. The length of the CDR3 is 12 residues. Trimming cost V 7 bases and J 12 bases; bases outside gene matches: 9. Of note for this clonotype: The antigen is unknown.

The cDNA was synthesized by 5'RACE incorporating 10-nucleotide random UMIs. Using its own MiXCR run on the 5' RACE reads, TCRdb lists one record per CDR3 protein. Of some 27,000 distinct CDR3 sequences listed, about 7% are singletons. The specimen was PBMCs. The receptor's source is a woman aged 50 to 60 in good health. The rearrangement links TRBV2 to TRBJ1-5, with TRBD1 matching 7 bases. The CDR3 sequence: CASTLRDSVQHF. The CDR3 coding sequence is TGTGCCAGCACCCTCAGGGACAGCGTCCAGCATTTT.